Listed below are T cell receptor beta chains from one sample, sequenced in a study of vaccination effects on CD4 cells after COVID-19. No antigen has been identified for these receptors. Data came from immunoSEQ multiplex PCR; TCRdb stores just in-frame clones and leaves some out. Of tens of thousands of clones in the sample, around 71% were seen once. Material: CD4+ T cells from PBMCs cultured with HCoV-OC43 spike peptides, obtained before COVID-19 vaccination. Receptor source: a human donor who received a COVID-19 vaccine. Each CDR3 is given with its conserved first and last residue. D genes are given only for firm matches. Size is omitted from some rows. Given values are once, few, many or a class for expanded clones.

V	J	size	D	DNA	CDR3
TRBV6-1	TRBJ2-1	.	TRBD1	TGTGCCAGCAGTGAAGCCAGAAGGGACAGGGCCCTCTTC	CASSEARRDRALF
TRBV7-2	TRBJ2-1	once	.	TGTGCCAGCAGCTTAGAACGTAGGGGATACAATGAGCAGTTCTTC	CASSLERRGYNEQFF
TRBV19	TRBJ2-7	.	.	TGTGCCAGTAGTCCCTCGGGAAGGGAAAACGAGCAGTACTTC	CASSPSGRENEQYF
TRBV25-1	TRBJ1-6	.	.	TGTGCCAGCAGTAGCACAGTAGTGACTAATTCACCCCTCCACTTT	CASSSTVVTNSPLHF
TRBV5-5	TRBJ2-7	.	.	TGTGCCAGCAGCCCCGGTCCGGGCGAGCAGTACTTC	CASSPGPGEQYF
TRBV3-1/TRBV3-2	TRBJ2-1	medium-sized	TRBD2	TGTGCCAGCAGCCGGAGGCCTCCGGTACTAGCGGGAGCTTTGGGAGAGCAGTTCTTC	CASSRRPPVLAGALGEQFF
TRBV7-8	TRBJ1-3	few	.	TGTGCCAGCAGCTTAAGCAGCAGGGCTGGAAACACCATATATTTT	CASSLSSRAGNTIYF
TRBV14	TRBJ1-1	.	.	TGTGCCAGCTCTCTTAGCCAGGGTCTCGGGAACACTGAAGCTTTCTTT	CASSLSQGLGNTEAFF
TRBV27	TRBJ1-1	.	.	TGTGCCAGCAGTTTACGGGGGGACACTGAAGCTTTCTTT	CASSLRGDTEAFF
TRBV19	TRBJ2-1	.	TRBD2	TGTGCCAGTAAACGGCGGGAGGGCGGTTACAATGAGCAGTTCTTC	CASKRREGGYNEQFF
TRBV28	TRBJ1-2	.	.	TGTGCCAGCAGTACCACCCCGGATAACTATGGCTACACCTTC	CASSTTPDNYGYTF
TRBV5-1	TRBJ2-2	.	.	TGCGCCAGCAGCTTGGGACATTTTAACACCGGGGAGCTGTTTTTT	CASSLGHFNTGELFF
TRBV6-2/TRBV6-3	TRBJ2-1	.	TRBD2	TGTGCCAGCAGTTGGTCAGGGGCGGTCAGACTAGCGCTCAATGAGCAGTTCTTC	CASSWSGAVRLALNEQFF
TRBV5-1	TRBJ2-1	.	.	TGCGCCAGCAGCGATTCCGGCAATGAGCAGTTCTTC	CASSDSGNEQFF
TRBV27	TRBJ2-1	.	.	TGTGCCAGCAGTTTGGGCAGCGTCAATGAGCAGTTCTTC	CASSLGSVNEQFF
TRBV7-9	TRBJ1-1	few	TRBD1	TGTGCCGGGGACAGGGGCCGTAACACTGAAGCTTTCTTT	CAGDRGRNTEAFF
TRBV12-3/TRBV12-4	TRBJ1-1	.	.	TGTGCCAGCAGTTTACAACAGGGCCTCCCAGCTTTCTTT	CASSLQQGLPAFF
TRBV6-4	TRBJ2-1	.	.	TGTGCCAGCTCCCCCGGTAGCTCCTACAATGAGCAGTTCTTC	CASSPGSSYNEQFF
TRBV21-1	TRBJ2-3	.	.	TGTGCCAGCAGCAAAGGGGTCGGCACAGATACGCAGTATTTT	CASSKGVGTDTQYF
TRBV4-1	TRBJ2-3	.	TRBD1	TGCGCCAGCAGACCCCCGGGACAGGGGCCGGGGCAGTATTTT	CASRPPGQGPGQYF
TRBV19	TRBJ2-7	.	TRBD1	TGTGCCAGTAGTACACCGGGACAGGCACGATCCTACGAGCAGTACTTC	CASSTPGQARSYEQYF
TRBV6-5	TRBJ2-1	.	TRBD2	TGTGCCAGCACCCCGGGGCCGGGGAGGGCCCATGAGCAGTTCTTC	CASTPGPGRAHEQFF
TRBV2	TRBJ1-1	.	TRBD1	TGTGCCAGCAGTGAAGCGGGACAGGCGTTCACTGAAGCTTTCTTT	CASSEAGQAFTEAFF
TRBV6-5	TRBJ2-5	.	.	TGTGCCAGCACCGGACTATTTCCAGAGACCCAGTACTTC	CASTGLFPETQYF
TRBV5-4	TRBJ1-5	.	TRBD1	TGTGCCAGCAGCCAGGACAGGGTCGGGCCCCAGCATTTT	CASSQDRVGPQHF
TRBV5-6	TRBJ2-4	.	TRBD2	TGTGCCAGCAGCGCCGGGGGGTTTAGCAAAAACATTCAGTACTTC	CASSAGGFSKNIQYF
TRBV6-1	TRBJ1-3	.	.	TGTGCCAGCAGTGAAAGTGTCGTGGGAAACACCATATATTTT	CASSESVVGNTIYF
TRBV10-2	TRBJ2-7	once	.	TGCGCCAGCAGTGAGGGTCCCTACGAGCAGTACTTC	CASSEGPYEQYF
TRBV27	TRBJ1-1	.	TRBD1	TGTGCCAGCAGCCTACAGGGGGGCATGAACACTGAAGCTTTCTTT	CASSLQGGMNTEAFF
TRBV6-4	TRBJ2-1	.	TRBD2	TGTGCCAGCAGTGACTCCGCTAGCGGGAGTTGGGATGAGCAGTTCTTC	CASSDSASGSWDEQFF
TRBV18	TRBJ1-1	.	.	TGTGCCAGCTCAAGCGACAGGCAGAACACTGAAGCTTTCTTT	CASSSDRQNTEAFF
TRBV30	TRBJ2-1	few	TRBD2	TGTGCCTGGAGCACCGTACCTAGCGGGGGGGTCCATGAGCAGTTCTTC	CAWSTVPSGGVHEQFF
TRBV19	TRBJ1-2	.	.	TGTGCCAGTAGTACAGGGTCAATCGCTTTCTATGGCTACACCTTC	CASSTGSIAFYGYTF
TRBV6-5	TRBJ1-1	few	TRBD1	TGTGCCAGCAGTTACAGGGGGCTGGTGACTGAAGCTTTCTTT	CASSYRGLVTEAFF
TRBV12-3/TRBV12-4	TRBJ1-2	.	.	TGTGCCAGCAGTAGAAAGAGCAACTATGGCTACACCTTC	CASSRKSNYGYTF
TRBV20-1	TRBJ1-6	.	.	TGCAGTGCTAGCGGGGGGAACAGTTTGGTCTTT	CSASGGNSLVF
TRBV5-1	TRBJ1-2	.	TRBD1	TGCGCCAGCAGCTTGGGTCCAGGGGGTTCCTATGGCTACACCTTC	CASSLGPGGSYGYTF
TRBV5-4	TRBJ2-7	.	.	TGTGCCAGCAGCCTAGGACTAGTAGGGGGCGAGCAGTACTTC	CASSLGLVGGEQYF
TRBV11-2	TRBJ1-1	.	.	TGTGCCAGCAGCCCCGACGGGGGGAACACTGAAGCTTTCTTT	CASSPDGGNTEAFF
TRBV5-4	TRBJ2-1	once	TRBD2	TGTGCCAGCAGCATTCAACTAGCGGGATTAGATGAGCAGTTCTTC	CASSIQLAGLDEQFF
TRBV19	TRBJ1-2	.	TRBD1	TGTGCCAGTAGGACAGGGGATTCAAACTATGGCTACACCTTC	CASRTGDSNYGYTF
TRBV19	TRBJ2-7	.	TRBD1	TGTGCCACCCGACAGGGGGTTAATTACGAGCAGTACTTC	CATRQGVNYEQYF
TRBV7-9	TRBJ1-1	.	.	TGTGCCAGCAGCTCAAGGACCGCTATGAACACTGAAGCTTTCTTT	CASSSRTAMNTEAFF
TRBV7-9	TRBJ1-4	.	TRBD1	TGTGCCAGCAGCTTAGGAAAACAGGGGGCGCGGGAAAAACTGTTTTTT	CASSLGKQGAREKLFF
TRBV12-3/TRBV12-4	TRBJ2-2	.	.	TGTGCCAGCAGTTTCAGGGTTTCAGGGGAGCTGTTTTTT	CASSFRVSGELFF
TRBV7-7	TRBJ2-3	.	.	TGTGCCAGCAGCTTAGGCAATGGGGCAGATACGCAGTATTTT	CASSLGNGADTQYF
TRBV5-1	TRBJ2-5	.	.	TGCGCCAGCAGTCGTGACTCAGGGGGGAGGGCCCAGTACTTC	CASSRDSGGRAQYF
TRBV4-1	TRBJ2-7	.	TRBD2	TGCGCCAGCAGCCAAGTGGGGGGACTAGCACCCGAGCAGTACTTC	CASSQVGGLAPEQYF
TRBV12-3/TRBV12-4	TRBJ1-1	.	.	TGTGCCAGCAGGTTGACAGTTGAAGCTTTCTTT	CASRLTVEAFF